Sequencing of this T cell receptor (beta chain) was carried out in a study of blood T cell repertoires in COVID-19. Study-wide background: The United States, Italy and Spain supplied acute and convalescent COVID-19 samples.

Some clones are missing from TCRdb's copy, which holds only in-frame ones; the method was immunoSEQ multiplex PCR. The profile shows 230,000 or so clones, approximately 80% of them singletons. This CDR3 has 14 residues. The germline CDR1 and CDR2 sequences are SGHNT and YYREEE (reference sequence). The V and J ends lost 2 bases and 1 base respectively, with 9 bases between them. The V call is TRBV5-4, the J call TRBJ1-2; no clear D. The clonotype was recovered from a middle-aged man who had recovered from COVID-19. Sequenced input: peripheral blood. DNA for the CDR3: TGTGCCAGCAGCTTTAGTGGAGGTAACTATGGCTACACCTTC. This codes for CASSFSGGNYGYTF.